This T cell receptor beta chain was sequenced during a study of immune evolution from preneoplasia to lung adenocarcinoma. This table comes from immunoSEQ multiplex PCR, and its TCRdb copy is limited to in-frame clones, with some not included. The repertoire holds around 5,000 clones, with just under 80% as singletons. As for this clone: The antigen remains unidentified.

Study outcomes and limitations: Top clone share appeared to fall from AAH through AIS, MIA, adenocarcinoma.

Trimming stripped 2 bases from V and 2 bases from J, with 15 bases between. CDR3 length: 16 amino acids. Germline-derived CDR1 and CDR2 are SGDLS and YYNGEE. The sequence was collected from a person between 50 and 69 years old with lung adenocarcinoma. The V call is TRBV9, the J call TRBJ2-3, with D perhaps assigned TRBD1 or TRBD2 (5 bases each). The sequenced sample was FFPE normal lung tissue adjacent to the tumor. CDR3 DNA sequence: TGTGCCAGCAGCGTCCGGGGCAGCTTTACCACAGATACGCAGTATTTT. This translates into CASSVRGSFTTDTQYF.